The 25 T cell receptor beta chains in this list originate from one sample, sequenced in a study of beta chain features in type 1 diabetes. Expressed TCRB transcripts were sequenced because the isolated RNA had all been reverse transcribed beforehand. Clones were read by immunoSEQ multiplex PCR, and TCRdb kept only the in-frame ones, dropping some. Of 310,000 or so clones in the sample, 7.5% to 9% were seen once. The sample comprised central memory CD4+ T cells from blood. These receptors all stem from a woman aged 18-29 years in good health.

The J gene is TRBJ1-3, the V gene TRBV7-9, with D unclear. The CDR3 runs to 14 residues. The V and J ends lost 4 bases and 4 bases respectively, with 11 bases between them. Germline V lookup: CDR1 SEHNR, CDR2 FQNEAQ (reference sequence). CDR3 loop: CASSSQGAGNTIYF. CDR3 nucleotides: TGTGCCAGCAGCTCCCAAGGAGCGGGAAACACCATATATTTT. Full variable domain (outside the CDR3, taken from reference TRBV7-9 and TRBJ1-3): DTGVSQNPRHKITKRGQNVTFRCDPISEHNRLYWYRQTLGQGPEFLTYFQNEAQLEKSRLLSDRFSAERPKGSFSTLEIQRTEQGDSAMYLCASSSQGAGNTIYFGEGSWLTVV.

A few counts support this clone. CDR3 residues: CASSLDAGRTQYF. The DNA of the CDR3 is TGTGCCAGCAGCTTAGACGCGGGGAGGACCCAGTACTTC. V and J are TRBV7-3 and TRBJ2-5; tentatively, D is TRBD2 (6 bases). The CDR3 length is 13 residues. Trimming shortened V by 2 bases and J by 7 bases, and 11 bases separated the two germline ends. Germline V gene lookup returns CDR1 SGHTA and CDR2 FQGTGA. Looking up the rest from reference TRBV7-3 and TRBJ2-5 gives the full variable domain: GAGVSQTPSNKVTEKGKYVELRCDPISGHTALYWYRQSLGQGPEFLIYFQGTGAADDSGLPNDRFFAVRPEGSVSTLKIQRTERGDSAVYLCASSLDAGRTQYFGPGTRLLVL.

This clone was found many times. The V gene is TRBV6-6, the J gene TRBJ2-5; possibly TRBD1 for D (6 bases). Germline V gene sequence: CDR1 MNHNY, CDR2 SVGAGI (reference sequence). This CDR3 region has 12 residues. Trimming shortened V by 6 bases and J by 9 bases, and 14 bases separated the two germline ends. The CDR3 DNA sequence: TGTGCCAGCAGCCCCAGGACAGTGGCCCAGTACTTC. Protein product: CASSPRTVAQYF.

The chain combines TRBV4-3 with TRBJ2-1, with TRBD2 matching over 10 bases. CDR1 and CDR2 from the germline V gene are LGHNA and YSLEER. Losses at the gene ends were 0 bases for V and 8 bases for J; bases not matched to a gene: 4. The CDR3 consists of 15 residues. In DNA, the CDR3 is TGCGCCAGCAGCCAAGATCCTAGCGGGAGAGATGAGCAGTTCTTC. The encoded protein is CASSQDPSGRDEQFF.

This clone was counted many times. The rearrangement joins TRBV4-2 to TRBJ2-6, with D unresolved. Germline V CDR1 and CDR2: LGHNA, YNFKEQ. V was pared by 0 bases and J by 2 bases, with 11 bases between. The CDR3 runs 17 residues. CDR3 bases: TGTGCCAGCAGCCAAGAATATACGGGTGCTGGGGCCAACGTCCTGACTTTC. This encodes CASSQEYTGAGANVLTF.

The J gene is TRBJ2-7, the V gene TRBV6-6; D not resolved. Trimming pared 0 bases from V and 10 bases from J, leaving 13 bases between. CDR3 length: 13 residues. Germline V gene sequence: CDR1 MNHNY, CDR2 SVGAGI (reference sequence). The CDR3 reads CASSYSSLTPQYF. The CDR3 bases are TGTGCCAGCAGTTACTCGAGCCTTACCCCCCAGTACTTC.

In this sample, this clone turned up many times. The J gene is TRBJ2-7, the V gene TRBV25-1, with D possibly being TRBD1 or TRBD2 (6 bases each). CDR1 is MGHDK, CDR2 SYGVNS, per germline. This CDR3 has 16 residues. The V end was cut by 6 bases, the J end by 1 base, with 19 bases between. The CDR3 nucleotides are TGTGCCAGCAGGGGTGAAGGGGGGCAGGGGTCCTACGAGCAGTACTTC. Protein sequence: CASRGEGGQGSYEQYF.

V and J are TRBV15 and TRBJ2-3; D is unclear. This CDR3 region has 13 residues. V lost 2 bases and J 5 bases, leaving 8 bases between the germline ends. Germline V CDR1 and CDR2: LNHNV, YYDKDF (reference sequence). This CDR3 reads CATSRPRRDTQYF. The CDR3 coding sequence is TGTGCCACCAGCAGACCCCGAAGAGATACGCAGTATTTT.

This clone was observed a handful of times. The gene calls are TRBV4-2 and TRBJ1-2, with TRBD1 as a possible D gene (5 bases). Looked up from germline, CDR1 is LGHNA and CDR2 is YNFKEQ. CDR3 length: 15 residues. The V end lost 5 bases, the J end lost 1 base, and 14 bases lay between the germline ends. The CDR3 DNA reads TGTGCCAGCAGCGAAGTCGGGACGAATAACTATGGCTACACCTTC. This gives the protein CASSEVGTNNYGYTF.

The rearrangement joins TRBV7-2 to TRBJ2-5, with D unclear. The CDR3 is 13 amino acids. Germline CDR1 SGHTA, CDR2 FQGNSA. V lost 6 bases, J lost 0 bases, and 8 bases lay in between. In DNA, the CDR3 is TGTGCCAGCAGTCTAGGGTACCAAGAGACCCAGTACTTC. It codes for CASSLGYQETQYF.

This clone appeared a few times. V gene TRBV5-6 combines with J gene TRBJ2-4; D is ambiguous. This CDR3 region has 11 residues. Trimming cost V 1 base and J 8 bases, with 4 bases left between them. CDR1 and CDR2 from the germline V gene are SGHDT and YYEEEE. In DNA, the CDR3 is TGTGCCAGCAGCTTGTCGGACATTCAGTACTTC. This encodes CASSLSDIQYF.

This clone was recorded at least ten times. The chain recombines TRBV7-9 with TRBJ2-3; 8 bases map to TRBD2. The germline gives CDR1 SEHNR, CDR2 FQNEAQ (reference sequence). V shed 8 bases and J 0 bases; nucleotides not matched to a gene: 7. This CDR3 is built from 15 residues. CDR3 protein: CASGRKRESTDTQYF. In DNA form, the CDR3 reads TGTGCCAGCGGGCGTAAGCGGGAGAGCACAGATACGCAGTATTTT.

This clone came up a few times. The rearrangement joins TRBV9 to TRBJ2-7, with TRBD1 matching over 10 bases. The CDR3 is 16 amino acids. Germline V gives CDR1 SGDLS, CDR2 YYNGEE. With 4 bases clipped from V and 2 bases from J, the junction kept 9 bases outside the gene matches. The DNA for the CDR3 is TGTGCCAGCAGCTTAGCTGGGACAGGGGATCCCTACGAGCAGTACTTC. Translation: CASSLAGTGDPYEQYF. The variable domain in full, with the rest retrieved from reference TRBV9 and TRBJ2-7, is DSGVTQTPKHLITATGQRVTLRCSPRSGDLSVYWYQQSLDQGLQFLIQYYNGEERAKGNILERFSAQQFPDLHSELNLSSLELGDSALYFCASSLAGTGDPYEQYFGPGTRLTVT.

CDR3 nucleotides: TGTGCCAGCAGTTTAGGCGGCGCGACAGGGGTCTCTGGCTACACCTTC. Its protein product is CASSLGGATGVSGYTF. The chain employs TRBV6-5 and TRBJ1-2; TRBD1 matches at 8 bases. V shed 4 bases and J 7 bases; nucleotides not matched to a gene: 14. CDR3 length equals 16 residues. The germline gives CDR1 MNHEY, CDR2 SVGAGI.

This clone occurred many times. The chain is built from TRBV4-3 and TRBJ2-7, with unresolved D. Germline V gives CDR1 LGHNA, CDR2 YSLEER. V lost 0 bases, J lost 3 bases, and 6 bases lay in between. CDR3 length equals 13 residues. The CDR3 loop is CASSQEVGYEQYF. In DNA, the CDR3 is TGCGCCAGCAGCCAAGAGGTGGGCTACGAGCAGTACTTC.

The J gene is TRBJ1-2, the V gene TRBV18; no clear D gene. The CDR3 consists of 12 residues. V lost 1 base to trimming and J lost 6 bases, with 6 bases between them. From germline, CDR1 is KGHSH and CDR2 LQKENI. The CDR3 nucleotides read TGTGCCAGCTCACCACGCCCCGATGGCTACACCTTC. This translates into CASSPRPDGYTF.

This clone turned up a few times. The chain recombines TRBV29-1 with TRBJ2-1; 10 bases line up with TRBD2. The J segment lost 2 bases and the V segment lost 6 bases, leaving 7 bases of the junction unmatched. The CDR3 contains 15 residues. Germline values: CDR1 SQVTM, CDR2 ANQGSEA. As DNA, the CDR3 is TGCAGCGTAGAACCTAGCGGGAGAACCTACAATGAGCAGTTCTTC. Its protein is CSVEPSGRTYNEQFF.

In its sample, this clone was seen many times. The same CDR3 also results from other DNA sequences found in this sample. The rearrangement joins TRBV4-2 to TRBJ2-1; D gene uncertain. CDR1 is LGHNA and CDR2 is YNFKEQ in the germline V gene. The length of the CDR3 is 12 residues. The germline V and J ends were trimmed by 3 bases and 5 bases, with 5 bases remaining between them. The CDR3 DNA follows: TGTGCCAGCAGCCACGAAAACAATGAGCAGTTCTTC. It encodes CASSHENNEQFF.

In this sample, this clone turned up a few times. The CDR3 DNA reads as TGTGCCAGCAGTCACGGGCCGCCAGGCTACGAGCAGTACTTC. Translated: CASSHGPPGYEQYF. This chain joins TRBV6-5 and TRBJ2-7; D call uncertain. The CDR3 extends over 14 amino acids. CDR1 is MNHEY, CDR2 SVGAGI, per germline. V gave up 5 bases and J gave up 3 bases, with 14 bases separating them.

This clone has ten or more counts. This chain uses TRBV6-6 with TRBJ2-1; D gene unclear. The V gene's germline CDR1 is MNHNY and CDR2 SVGAGI (reference sequence). The ends were cut back, 5 bases at V and 0 bases at J, with 11 bases in the middle. CDR3 length equals 15 residues. Written as DNA, the CDR3 is TGTGCCAGCAGTAGTAGAAAAAGCTCCTACAATGAGCAGTTCTTC. Translation: CASSSRKSSYNEQFF.

The V call is TRBV18, the J call TRBJ2-1; 8 nucleotides align to TRBD2. The CDR3 consists of 14 residues. Trimming removed 10 bases from V and 2 bases from J; junction bases left unmatched: 7. CDR1 KGHSH and CDR2 LQKENI come from the germline V gene. The CDR3 DNA is TGTGCCACCCGGGAAGCGGGAGCCTACAATGAGCAGTTCTTC. It encodes CATREAGAYNEQFF.

The chain carries TRBV19 and TRBJ1-1; D gene uncertain. The CDR3 extends over 13 amino acids. Trimming pared 8 bases from V and 2 bases from J, leaving 12 bases between. Germline CDR1 and CDR2: LNHDA and SQIVND (reference sequence). CDR3 nucleotides: TGTGCCAGTCGAAACAGAGCTAACACTGAAGCTTTCTTT. Translating gives CASRNRANTEAFF.

This clone was picked up many times. This rearrangement joins TRBV7-2 to TRBJ2-5; D is ambiguous. The CDR3 length is 15 residues. Germline CDR1 is SGHTA and CDR2 is FQGNSA. V was cut by 3 bases and J by 4 bases, with 15 bases left in between. The CDR3 DNA is TGTGCCAGCAGCTTCCAAGGAGTCTTGTCAGAGACCCAGTACTTC. It specifies CASSFQGVLSETQYF.

This clone was picked up a small number of times. The chain uses TRBV7-9 and TRBJ2-2, with 7 bases aligning to TRBD1. J gave up 4 bases and V 5 bases, and 4 bases lay outside the gene matches. The CDR3 contains 14 residues. Germline CDR1 reads SEHNR; CDR2 reads FQNEAQ (reference sequence). The CDR3 spells CASSLTGLTGELFF. In DNA form, the CDR3 reads TGTGCCAGCAGCCTGACAGGGCTCACCGGGGAGCTGTTTTTT. The full variable domain, with the rest looked up from reference TRBV7-9 and TRBJ2-2, is DTGVSQNPRHKITKRGQNVTFRCDPISEHNRLYWYRQTLGQGPEFLTYFQNEAQLEKSRLLSDRFSAERPKGSFSTLEIQRTEQGDSAMYLCASSLTGLTGELFFGEGSRLTVL.

This clone showed up just a few times. The CDR3 reads CSVFQRENEQFF. In nucleotides, the CDR3 is TGCAGCGTTTTCCAGAGGGAAAATGAGCAGTTCTTC. The rearrangement links TRBV29-1 to TRBJ2-1; maybe TRBD2 (5 bases). Germline CDR1 and CDR2: SQVTM and ANQGSEA. Trimming removed 5 bases from V and 7 bases from J, with 12 bases in between. The length of the CDR3 is 12 residues.